These 3 T cell receptor beta chains were all obtained from the same sample, sequenced in a study of T cell responses to AZD1222 COVID-19 vaccine. The repertoire was sequenced with immunoSEQ multiplex PCR; TCRdb's copy has only in-frame clones and lacks some. Of approximately 150,000 clones in the sample, 80% to 95% were seen once. Specimen: peripheral blood, collected 28 days after the second AZD1222 dose. The receptors come from an adult who received the AZD1222 COVID-19 vaccine.

The CDR3 nucleotides read TGTGCCAGCAGTGAACAGGACTATGGCTACACCTTC. This codes for CASSEQDYGYTF. The V gene is TRBV6-1, the J gene TRBJ1-2; D is undetermined. CDR3 length equals 12 residues. The V gene's germline CDR1 is MNHNS and CDR2 SASEGT. Trimming took off 2 bases at V and 3 bases at J, with 4 bases between the two ends.

This chain uses TRBV6-5 with TRBJ2-7; D is ambiguous. The CDR3 spans 13 residues. V lost 2 bases and J 4 bases, leaving 9 bases between the germline ends. Germline V gene lookup returns CDR1 MNHEY and CDR2 SVGAGI. The CDR3 region has the DNA TGTGCCAGCAGTTACCTGGTAGGATACGAGCAGTACTTC. Protein: CASSYLVGYEQYF.

The chain combines TRBV6-5 with TRBJ2-7, with 13 bases lining up with TRBD2. The ends lost 1 base at V and 1 base at J; junction bases unmatched: 1. The germline CDR1 and CDR2 sequences are MNHEY and SVGAGI. The CDR3 runs 16 residues. The CDR3 region has the DNA TGTGCCAGCAGTTACTGGACTAGCGGGAGTTCCTACGAGCAGTACTTC. It translates to CASSYWTSGSSYEQYF.